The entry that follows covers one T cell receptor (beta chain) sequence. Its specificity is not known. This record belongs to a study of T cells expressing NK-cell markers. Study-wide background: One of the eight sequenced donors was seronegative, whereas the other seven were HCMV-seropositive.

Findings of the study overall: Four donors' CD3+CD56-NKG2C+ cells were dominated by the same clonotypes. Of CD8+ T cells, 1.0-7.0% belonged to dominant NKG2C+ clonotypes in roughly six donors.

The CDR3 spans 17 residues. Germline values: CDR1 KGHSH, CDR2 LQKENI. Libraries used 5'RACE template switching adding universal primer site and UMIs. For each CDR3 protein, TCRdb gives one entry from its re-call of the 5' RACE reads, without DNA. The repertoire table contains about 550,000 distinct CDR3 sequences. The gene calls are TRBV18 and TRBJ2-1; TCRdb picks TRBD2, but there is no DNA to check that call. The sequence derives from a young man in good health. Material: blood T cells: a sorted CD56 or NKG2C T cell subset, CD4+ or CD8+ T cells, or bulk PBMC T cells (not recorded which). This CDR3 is CASSFQRGLPEENEQFF.